The TCR beta chain described here comes from a study of immune evolution from preneoplasia to lung adenocarcinoma (dated by TCRdb to about 2021). In terms of the full investigation: HLA loss of heterozygosity was found in 7% of AIS, roughly 15% of MIA and about a third of ADC lesions, and in no AAH lesions. The study profiled immune contexture across lung adenocarcinoma precursors and invasive adenocarcinoma using immune gene expression, TCR sequencing and multiplex immunofluorescence. Resected precursor lesions (AAH, AIS, MIA) and invasive adenocarcinomas were each compared against paired morphologically normal lung tissue. Sample size was determined by specimen availability and not by a prior power calculation. Whole exome sequencing and methylation data from the same cohort of nodules were integrated with the immune data. The overall cohort was made up of 45 to 60 patients with pulmonary nodules who had surgical resection. TCR sequencing data came from approximately 51 patients. The study reported that under 120 samples were used for TCR sequencing. POLYSOLVER was used to infer class I HLA alleles from exome data, and LOHHLA was used to detect allele-specific HLA loss. Results and caveats for the whole study, not just this receptor: The findings rested on association rather than direct causation, and larger cohorts with long-term follow-up and longitudinal biopsies were considered necessary. Normal lung showed the highest clonality, whereas later-stage lesions appeared to have higher T cell density and diversity but lower clonality. KRAS-mutant nodules showed the highest T cell clonality compared with EGFR-mutant or double wild-type lesions. Because all patients came from Japan and China, whether the findings apply to Western populations was uncertain. The highest top T cell clone frequencies were observed in normal lung, and a progressive decrease in top T cell clone frequencies appeared to occur from AAH through AIS, MIA and invasive adenocarcinoma.

TCR beta CDR3 regions were sequenced from DNA using the immunoSEQ hsTCRbeta Kit. The source study handled its data this way. The ImmunoSEQ Analyzer was used to analyse the TCR sequencing data. T cell clonality was calculated on productive rearrangements as 1 minus Pielou's evenness. The inverse Simpson index, applied to productive templates, was used to measure T cell diversity. T cell density was TCR beta template counts normalized to usable DNA, estimated by amplifying and sequencing housekeeping genes. Two-sided Kruskal-Wallis tests were used to compare TCR metrics across histologic stages. This immuneACCESS table, as held by TCRdb, lists in-frame sequences with V and J called but not all clones. Of the missing ones, under half trace to an unresolved V gene in checked studies; the others have no known cause. From that table come the V and J calls and clone size; the DNA was used to work out D and trimming. Present in this sample are about 8,400 clones, about 76% of which were seen just once. The ten largest clones add up to around 8.6% of the sample.

Patients underwent resection in Japan or China between about 2013 and 2017. Histologic diagnosis of each case was confirmed independently by two lung cancer pathologists on H&E slides. To enrich premalignant or tumor cells for nucleic acid extraction, macro-dissection was performed after pathologic assessment. DNA was isolated from FFPE tissue using the AllPrep DNA/RNA FFPE Kit. Comments on this clone: Its binding antigen is unknown. The record has no base qualities; no much larger clone is one base away.

V is clipped by 5 bases and J by 5 bases, and the sequence between their germline boundaries is 19 bases long. In the germline V gene, CDR1 corresponds to MDHEN and CDR2 to SYDVKM. From its cysteine to its phenylalanine, the CDR3 spans 16 amino acids. The kept DNA is CDR3 alone, 48 bases in frame from the first base. Recombination joined TRBV28 with TRBJ1-5; TRBD1 could be the D gene, as 5 bases match. Sequenced sample: FFPE invasive lung adenocarcinoma tissue. This specimen's cell subset or site label, per the study, means: frankly invasive lung adenocarcinoma (ADC). The clonotype originates from a person in their fifties with lung adenocarcinoma. At the DNA level, the sequence is TGTGCCAGCAGTCTGATCCGGGGGTTCAGAGATCAGCCCCAGCATTTT. Its translation reads: CASSLIRGFRDQPQHF.